This T cell receptor (beta chain) is from a study of OX40 agonist ivuxolimab in advanced cancers. Overall study context: The study gave patients intravenous ivuxolimab at 0.01 to 10 mg/kg every 2 weeks. With a range of roughly 20 to 85, age averaged roughly 61 years, and approximately 83% were male.

V lost 5 bases and J 12 bases, leaving 12 bases between the germline ends. CDR1 and CDR2 (germline): SGHAT, FQNNGV. This CDR3 region has 11 residues. Profiled with immunoSEQ multiplex PCR; TCRdb holds only in-frame clones, not every one. The sample includes approximately 19,000 clones, 84% of them seen just once. Autoimmune disease history or systemic immunosuppression led to patients being barred. The receptor was derived from an adult with an advanced solid tumor such as melanoma, head and neck, liver or kidney cancer. Source: CD4+ or CD8+ T cells sorted from blood, taken in a trial of the OX40 agonist ivuxolimab. The genes are TRBV11-2 and TRBJ2-3; D unresolved. CDR3 nucleotide sequence: TGTGCCAGCAGCCGTCTGCTATTTCAGTATTTT. Encoded protein: CASSRLLFQYF.